This T cell receptor beta chain was captured by sequencing in a study of cytomegalovirus exposure and HLA in healthy donors. V was cut by 1 base and J by 0 bases, with 9 bases left in between. CDR1 MGHDK and CDR2 SYGVNS come from the germline V gene. This CDR3 comprises 15 residues. Amplification used 60 Vbeta primers and 13 Jbeta primers. Using immunoSEQ multiplex PCR, the repertoire was profiled, and TCRdb retains in-frame clones only, with some absent. The profile shows over 150,000 clones, roughly 75% of them singletons. The study's findings and limits: Three chains tied to CMV proved CMV antigen-specific in vitro.

Of note for this clone: Its antigen is undetermined.

The sequence was obtained from a young man in good health and CMV-seronegative. The sequenced sample was PBMCs. The rearrangement joins TRBV25-1 to TRBJ1-1; D is unresolved. The CDR3 spells CASSESRNMNTEAFF. The DNA for the CDR3 is TGTGCCAGCAGTGAATCTCGCAACATGAACACTGAAGCTTTCTTT.